These 25 T cell receptor beta chains were sequenced from one sample in a study of shared clonotypes between healthy human individuals. Assay: immunoSEQ multiplex PCR; the TCRdb copy retains only in-frame clones and omits some. Here the sample spans some 680,000 clones, more than 70% being singletons. The sample was memory CD4+ T cells sorted from blood. This sample's subset: CD45RA-negative fraction. The receptors were gathered from a woman aged 25 to 39 in good health.

This chain connects TRBV4-1 to TRBJ1-1; no firm D call. The germline V and J ends were trimmed by 0 bases and 0 bases, with 14 bases remaining between them. Germline loops: CDR1 MGHRA, CDR2 YSYEKL. CDR3 size: 17 residues. The CDR3 nucleotides read TGCGCCAGCAGCCAAGATCGGGAGAGGGATATGAACACTGAAGCTTTCTTT. It yields the protein CASSQDRERDMNTEAFF.

The genes are TRBV5-5 and TRBJ2-7, with 11 bases lining up with TRBD1. Germline assignment: CDR1 SGHKS and CDR2 YYEKEE (reference sequence). Losses at the gene ends were 3 bases for V and 4 bases for J; bases not matched to a gene: 9. This CDR3 has 16 residues. This CDR3 is CASSSGTGGKGYEQYF. As DNA, the CDR3 is TGTGCCAGCAGCTCGGGGACAGGGGGTAAAGGATACGAGCAGTACTTC.

The chain has TRBV5-1 and TRBJ2-3; the D gene is possibly TRBD1 (6 bases). From germline, CDR1 is SGHRS and CDR2 YFSETQ. Trimming stripped 4 bases from V and 7 bases from J, with 16 bases between. The CDR3 loop spans 14 amino acids. The DNA of the CDR3 is TGCGCCAGCAGCCGGGACGGACAGTTAAATACGCAGTATTTT. This gives the protein CASSRDGQLNTQYF.

In this sample, this clone turned up a few times. The V gene is TRBV30, the J gene TRBJ2-5; tentative D call: TRBD2 (6 bases). Trimming stripped 0 bases from V and 0 bases from J, with 8 bases between. Germline loops: CDR1 GTSNPN, CDR2 SVGIG (reference sequence). The CDR3 has 14 residues. The CDR3 sequence is CAWSVGGYQETQYF. CDR3 coding DNA: TGTGCCTGGAGTGTCGGGGGATACCAAGAGACCCAGTACTTC. Variable domain in full (rest from reference TRBV30 and TRBJ2-5): SQTIHQWPATLVQPVGSPLSLECTVEGTSNPNLYWYRQAAGRGLQLLFYSVGIGQISSEVPQNLSASRPQDRQFILSSKKLLLSDSGFYLCAWSVGGYQETQYFGPGTRLLVL.

The genes are TRBV5-1 and TRBJ1-3; D is ambiguous. The length of the CDR3 is 16 residues. Germline CDR1 is SGHRS and CDR2 is YFSETQ. V was shortened by 4 bases and J by 0 bases, with 14 bases between the two germline ends. The CDR3 DNA is TGCGCCAGCAGCCCCCGAGGAGGAAGCTCTGGAAACACCATATATTTT. Protein: CASSPRGGSSGNTIYF.

The V call is TRBV19, the J call TRBJ1-3; D is perhaps TRBD1 (5 bases). CDR1 is LNHDA, CDR2 SQIVND, per germline (reference sequence). CDR3 length: 14 residues. Trimming shortened V by 10 bases and J by 3 bases, and 16 bases separated the two germline ends. As DNA, the CDR3 is TGTGCCACGGGAATGGGGGGAGTTGGAAACACCATATATTTT. Protein product: CATGMGGVGNTIYF.

The rearrangement links TRBV6-6 to TRBJ2-1; D might be TRBD2 (6 bases). This CDR3 contains 15 residues. V was shortened by 8 bases and J by 2 bases, with 16 bases between the two germline ends. Germline V gene data show CDR1 as MNHNY and CDR2 as SVGAGI (reference sequence). CDR3: CASGVGGLAYNEQFF. CDR3 DNA sequence: TGTGCCAGCGGGGTAGGAGGGCTAGCCTACAATGAGCAGTTCTTC.

This chain connects TRBV2 to TRBJ1-3, with D perhaps matching TRBD1 (5 bases). Germline-derived CDR1 and CDR2 are SNHLY and FYNNEI. V was shortened by 6 bases and J by 5 bases, with 8 bases between the two germline ends. The CDR3 consists of 12 residues. This chain's CDR3 is CASSPGRNTIYF. Here the CDR3 DNA reads TGTGCCAGCAGCCCGGGGCGAAACACCATATATTTT. Combining the CDR3 with reference TRBV2 and TRBJ1-3 gives the whole variable domain EPEVTQTPSHQVTQMGQEVILRCVPISNHLYFYWYRQILGQKVEFLVSFYNNEISEKSEIFDDQFSVERPDGSNFTLKIRSTKLEDSAMYFCASSPGRNTIYFGEGSWLTVV.

This clone has only a few counts. The gene calls are TRBV10-3 and TRBJ2-1, with TRBD2 matching over 9 bases. Germline V gene sequence: CDR1 ENHRY, CDR2 SYGVKD. The length of the CDR3 is 15 residues. Germline trimming cut 5 bases from V and 7 bases from J; bases unmatched to any gene: 9. CDR3 bases: TGTGCCATCAGTAAGACTAGCGGAGGATATAATGAGCAGTTCTTC. Translation: CAISKTSGGYNEQFF.

The chain links TRBV19 to TRBJ2-2; D unresolved. Per germline, CDR1 LNHDA and CDR2 SQIVND (reference sequence). CDR3 length: 13 amino acids. V was trimmed by 5 bases and J by 5 bases, leaving 9 bases between them. As DNA, the CDR3 is TGTGCCAGTAGTTTGTGGGAAACCGGGGAGCTGTTTTTT. Protein: CASSLWETGELFF.

The chain links TRBV19 to TRBJ2-6, with TRBD1 matching 7 bases. V was clipped by 1 base and J by 4 bases; unmatched bases: 4. The CDR3 contains 16 residues. Per germline, CDR1 LNHDA and CDR2 SQIVND (reference sequence). The CDR3 coding sequence is TGTGCCAGTAGTATAGCAACAGGGGCCGGGGCCAACGTCCTGACTTTC. Its translation is CASSIATGAGANVLTF.

The rearrangement joins TRBV11-2 to TRBJ2-5, with TRBD1 matching over 8 bases. In germline, CDR1 is SGHAT, CDR2 FQNNGV. The length of the CDR3 is 15 residues. Losses at the gene ends were 2 bases for V and 0 bases for J; bases not matched to a gene: 2. CDR3 protein: CASSLNRGDQETQYF. CDR3 in DNA: TGTGCCAGCAGCTTAAACAGGGGGGACCAAGAGACCCAGTACTTC.

J is TRBJ2-7 and V is TRBV5-1, with 11 nucleotides matching TRBD2. The germline gives CDR1 SGHRS, CDR2 YFSETQ. The CDR3 has 18 amino acids. The V gene end was trimmed by 4 bases and the J gene end by 0 bases; junction bases not matched to a gene: 12. CDR3 sequence reads: CASSVGTSGTQISYEQYF. The CDR3 DNA is TGCGCCAGCAGCGTGGGGACTAGCGGAACCCAAATCTCCTACGAGCAGTACTTC.

The V call is TRBV7-3, the J call TRBJ2-7; TRBD1 matches 7 bases. This CDR3 has 15 amino acids. Germline V lookup: CDR1 SGHTA, CDR2 FQGTGA. The ends lost 5 bases at V and 8 bases at J; junction bases unmatched: 15. The CDR3 bases are TGTGCCAGCAGCCCCGGATGGGACAGAGAAGGCAAGCAGTACTTC. It encodes CASSPGWDREGKQYF.

The chain employs TRBV28 and TRBJ2-1; 8 bases align to TRBD2. The germline CDR1 and CDR2 sequences are MDHEN and SYDVKM. The CDR3 is made up of 17 amino acids. The J segment lost 6 bases and the V segment lost 7 bases, leaving 17 bases of the junction unmatched. The CDR3 nucleotides are TGTGCCAGCATCGGTCTCGGCGGGGGGATCCCTAGCAATGAGCAGTTCTTC. It translates to CASIGLGGGIPSNEQFF.

This rearrangement joins TRBV11-2 to TRBJ2-3, with 10 bases that match TRBD2. The junction had 7 bases not matched to a gene; V was cut back by 4 bases and J by 6 bases. CDR3 length: 15 residues. CDR1 SGHAT and CDR2 FQNNGV come from the germline V gene. The CDR3 DNA is TGTGCCAGCAGCTCCCCTAGCGGGAGTATGGATACGCAGTATTTT. Protein: CASSSPSGSMDTQYF.

The chain links TRBV5-1 to TRBJ2-7, with a weak D call TRBD1 (5 bases). Per the germline V gene, CDR1 is SGHRS and CDR2 is YFSETQ. V shed 2 bases and J shed 5 bases, with 11 bases lying between them. The CDR3 extends over 13 amino acids. The CDR3 region has the DNA TGCGCCAGCAGCTTAGGGGCTGGGGACGAGCAGTACTTC. Translated, it gives CASSLGAGDEQYF.

The CDR3 nucleotides are TGCGCCAGCAGCTTGACTAGCGGGGCTAAATACGAGCAGTACTTC. Its protein is CASSLTSGAKYEQYF. The rearrangement joins TRBV5-1 to TRBJ2-5; 10 bases line up with TRBD2. The J call may be mistaken, given a closer DNA end match to TRBJ2-7. The V gene's germline CDR1 is SGHRS and CDR2 YFSETQ. The CDR3 loop spans 15 amino acids.

The chain is built from TRBV5-5 and TRBJ2-5; D unclear. CDR1 is SGHKS and CDR2 is YYEKEE in the germline V gene (reference sequence). CDR3 length: 14 amino acids. Trimming shortened V by 2 bases and J by 1 base, and 9 bases separated the two germline ends. CDR3 DNA: TGTGCCAGCAGCTTTGGAAACTTCCAAGAGACCCAGTACTTC. Translation gives CASSFGNFQETQYF. The full variable domain, in which reference TRBV5-5 and TRBJ2-5 provide the parts outside the CDR3, is DAGVTQSPTHLIKTRGQQVTLRCSPISGHKSVSWYQQVLGQGPQFIFQYYEKEERGRGNFPDRFSARQFPNYSSELNVNALLLGDSALYLCASSFGNFQETQYFGPGTRLLVL.

The chain joins TRBV5-1 to TRBJ2-3, with 7 bases lining up with TRBD1. The CDR3 loop spans 15 amino acids. Germline CDR1 is SGHRS and CDR2 is YFSETQ. Trimming at V came to 3 bases and at J to 2 bases, leaving 6 bases not matched to a gene. The CDR3 protein is CASSSTGTFTDTQYF. CDR3 sequence (DNA): TGCGCCAGCAGCTCGACAGGGACATTCACAGATACGCAGTATTTT.

The rearrangement uses TRBV10-3 and TRBJ1-1; D not resolved. The CDR3 contains 13 residues. V was cut by 6 bases and J by 1 base, with 9 bases left in between. Per germline, CDR1 ENHRY and CDR2 SYGVKD. CDR3 in DNA: TGTGCCATCAGCGTAACAGAGAACACTGAAGCTTTCTTT. It codes for CAISVTENTEAFF.

Regarding this clone: Being one base from a much bigger clone, this may be a read error. This sample also contains other DNA sequences that code for the same CDR3. J is TRBJ1-1 and V is TRBV7-2; D unclear. Trimming removed 1 base from V and 0 bases from J, with 3 bases in between. This CDR3 has 13 residues. From germline, CDR1 is SGHTA and CDR2 FQGNSA. In nucleotides, the CDR3 is TGTGCCAGCAGCTTAGATATGAACACTGAAGCTTTCTTT. Translating gives CASSLDMNTEAFF.

The chain combines TRBV6-1 with TRBJ1-1; D perhaps matches TRBD1 (6 bases). Germline assignment: CDR1 MNHNS and CDR2 SASEGT. Between the trimmed V and J ends, which lost 6 bases and 1 base, there was a span of 12 bases. CDR3 length equals 14 residues. This CDR3 is CASSERDKNTEAFF. As DNA, the CDR3 is TGTGCCAGCAGCGAGCGGGACAAGAACACTGAAGCTTTCTTT.

This clone was observed a handful of times. In DNA form, the CDR3 reads TGTGCCATCAGTGACACGGATGGGTTCCGACTGAACTATGGCTACACCTTC. This encodes CAISDTDGFRLNYGYTF. V is TRBV10-3 and J is TRBJ1-2, with D uncertain. The CDR3 sequence is 17 residues long. Between the trimmed V and J ends, which lost 3 bases and 2 bases, there was a span of 19 bases. Germline CDR1 and CDR2: ENHRY and SYGVKD.

The CDR3 bases are TGTGCCAGTGGCAGGGAAAATCAGCCCCAGCATTTT. Translated: CASGRENQPQHF. This chain joins TRBV19 and TRBJ1-5; D perhaps matches TRBD1 (5 bases). Germline V gives CDR1 LNHDA, CDR2 SQIVND (reference sequence). The CDR3 loop spans 12 amino acids. Trimming left V 8 bases short and J 4 bases short, with 9 bases between.